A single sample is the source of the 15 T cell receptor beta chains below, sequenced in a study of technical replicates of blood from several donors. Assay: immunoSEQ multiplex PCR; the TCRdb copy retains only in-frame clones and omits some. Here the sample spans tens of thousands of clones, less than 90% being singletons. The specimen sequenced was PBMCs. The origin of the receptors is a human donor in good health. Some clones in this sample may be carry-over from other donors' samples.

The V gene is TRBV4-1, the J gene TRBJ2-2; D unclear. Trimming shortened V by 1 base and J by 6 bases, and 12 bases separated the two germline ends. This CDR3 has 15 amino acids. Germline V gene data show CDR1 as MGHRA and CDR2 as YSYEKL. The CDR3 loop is CASSQVGDRAGELFF. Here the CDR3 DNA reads TGCGCCAGCAGCCAAGTAGGCGACCGGGCCGGGGAGCTGTTTTTT.

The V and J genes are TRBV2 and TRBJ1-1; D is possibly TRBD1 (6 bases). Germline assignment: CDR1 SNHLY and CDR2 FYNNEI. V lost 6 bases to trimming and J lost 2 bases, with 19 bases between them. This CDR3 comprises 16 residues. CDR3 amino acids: CASRTTGSSLNTEAFF. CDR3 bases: TGTGCCAGCAGGACCACAGGGAGCTCATTAAACACTGAAGCTTTCTTT.

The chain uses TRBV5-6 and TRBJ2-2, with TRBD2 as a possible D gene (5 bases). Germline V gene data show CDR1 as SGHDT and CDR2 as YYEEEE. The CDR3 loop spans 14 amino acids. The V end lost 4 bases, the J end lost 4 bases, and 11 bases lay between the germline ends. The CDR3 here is CASSPGLVTGELFF. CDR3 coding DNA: TGTGCCAGCAGCCCGGGGTTGGTCACCGGGGAGCTGTTTTTT.

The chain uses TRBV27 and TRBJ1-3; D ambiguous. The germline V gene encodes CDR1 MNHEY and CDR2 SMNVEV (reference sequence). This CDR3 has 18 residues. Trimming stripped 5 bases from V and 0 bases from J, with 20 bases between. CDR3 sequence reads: CASSPALRGKSSGNTIYF. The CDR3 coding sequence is TGTGCCAGCAGTCCCGCTCTCCGCGGGAAGAGCTCTGGAAACACCATATATTTT.

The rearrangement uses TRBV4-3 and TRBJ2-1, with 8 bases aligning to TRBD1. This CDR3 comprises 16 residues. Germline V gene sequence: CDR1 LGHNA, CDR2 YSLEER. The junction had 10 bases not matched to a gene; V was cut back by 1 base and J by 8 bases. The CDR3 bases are TGCGCCAGCAGCCAAGCAGCAGGGGGCGTTTGGGATGAGCAGTTCTTC. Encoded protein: CASSQAAGGVWDEQFF.

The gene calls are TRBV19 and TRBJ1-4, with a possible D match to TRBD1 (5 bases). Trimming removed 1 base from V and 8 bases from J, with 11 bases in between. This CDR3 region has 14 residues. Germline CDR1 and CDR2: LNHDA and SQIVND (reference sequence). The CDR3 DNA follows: TGTGCCAGTAGTATAGGGGGCTTGGGCGAAAAACTGTTTTTT. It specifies CASSIGGLGEKLFF.

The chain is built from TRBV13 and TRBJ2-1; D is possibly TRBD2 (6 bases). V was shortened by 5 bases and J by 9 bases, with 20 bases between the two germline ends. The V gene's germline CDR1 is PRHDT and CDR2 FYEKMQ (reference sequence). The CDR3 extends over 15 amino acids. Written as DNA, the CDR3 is TGTGCCAGCAGCCAAGACAAGACTAGGAGTGTTGAGCAGTTCTTC. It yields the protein CASSQDKTRSVEQFF.

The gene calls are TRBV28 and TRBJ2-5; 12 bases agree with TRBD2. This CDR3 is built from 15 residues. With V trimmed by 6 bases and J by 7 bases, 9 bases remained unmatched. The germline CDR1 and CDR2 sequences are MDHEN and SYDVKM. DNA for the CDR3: TGTGCCAGCAGGACCAGACTAGCGGGAGAGGTGACCCAGTACTTC. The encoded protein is CASRTRLAGEVTQYF.

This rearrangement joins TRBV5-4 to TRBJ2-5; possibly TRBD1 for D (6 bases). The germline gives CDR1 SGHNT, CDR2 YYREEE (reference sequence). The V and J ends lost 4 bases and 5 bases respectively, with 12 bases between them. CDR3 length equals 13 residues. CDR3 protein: CASSLDRMETQYF. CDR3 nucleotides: TGTGCCAGCAGCCTCGACAGGATGGAGACCCAGTACTTC.

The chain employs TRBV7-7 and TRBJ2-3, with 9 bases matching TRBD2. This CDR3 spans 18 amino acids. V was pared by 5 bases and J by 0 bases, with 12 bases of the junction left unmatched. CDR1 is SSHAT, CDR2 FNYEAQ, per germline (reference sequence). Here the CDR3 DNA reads TGTGCCAGCAGCCAAAGACTAGCGGTCCAGGGGAGCACAGATACGCAGTATTTT. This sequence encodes CASSQRLAVQGSTDTQYF.

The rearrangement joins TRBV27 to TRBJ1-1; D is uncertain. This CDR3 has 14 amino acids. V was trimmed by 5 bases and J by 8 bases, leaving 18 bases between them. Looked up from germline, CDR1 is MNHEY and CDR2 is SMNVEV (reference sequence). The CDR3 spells CASSQSRREREAFF. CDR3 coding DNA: TGTGCCAGCAGTCAATCTAGACGCGAGAGGGAAGCTTTCTTT.

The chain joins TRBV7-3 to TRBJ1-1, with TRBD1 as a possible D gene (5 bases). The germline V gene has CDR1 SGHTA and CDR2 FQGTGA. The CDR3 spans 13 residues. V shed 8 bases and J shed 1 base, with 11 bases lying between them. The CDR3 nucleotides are TGTGCCAGCCGTGGGGCGGCGAACACTGAAGCTTTCTTT. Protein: CASRGAANTEAFF. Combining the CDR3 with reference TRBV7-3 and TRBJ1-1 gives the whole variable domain GAGVSQTPSNKVTEKGKYVELRCDPISGHTALYWYRQSLGQGPEFLIYFQGTGAADDSGLPNDRFFAVRPEGSVSTLKIQRTERGDSAVYLCASRGAANTEAFFGQGTRLTVV.

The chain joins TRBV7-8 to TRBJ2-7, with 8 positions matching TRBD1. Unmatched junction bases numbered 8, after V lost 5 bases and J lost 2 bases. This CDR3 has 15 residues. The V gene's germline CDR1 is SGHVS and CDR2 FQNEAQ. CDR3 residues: CASSPGGQGTYEQYF. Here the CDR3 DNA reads TGTGCCAGCAGCCCTGGAGGACAGGGAACCTACGAGCAGTACTTC.

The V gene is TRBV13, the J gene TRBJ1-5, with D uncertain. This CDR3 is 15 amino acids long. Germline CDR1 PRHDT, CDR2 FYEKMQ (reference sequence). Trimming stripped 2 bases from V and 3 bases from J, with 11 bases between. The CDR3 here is CASSLKSGLNQPQHF. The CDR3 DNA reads TGTGCCAGCAGCTTAAAGTCCGGACTCAATCAGCCCCAGCATTTT.

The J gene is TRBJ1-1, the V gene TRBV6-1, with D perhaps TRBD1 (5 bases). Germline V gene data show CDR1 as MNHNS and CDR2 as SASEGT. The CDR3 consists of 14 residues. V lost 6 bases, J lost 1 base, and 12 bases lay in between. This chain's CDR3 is CASSPWGGNTEAFF. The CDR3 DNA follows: TGTGCCAGCAGCCCCTGGGGGGGGAACACTGAAGCTTTCTTT.